A selection of T cell receptor beta chains follows, all from one sample in a study of cytomegalovirus exposure and HLA in healthy donors. Produced via immunoSEQ multiplex PCR; TCRdb's table is partial and in-frame only. The sample lists about 98,000 clones; 75% to 85% were seen once. Sample: PBMCs. The source is a man between 18 and 29 years old in good health and CMV-seropositive. Each CDR3 is given with its conserved first and last residue. The D gene is left open where the match is weak. Rows may omit the clone size; those that give it use once, few, many or a size class.

j_call: TRBJ1-2; v_call: TRBV7-2; d_call: TRBD1; clone_size: -; cdr3_aa: CASSTPPDRAHWGGYTF; cdr3_nt: TGTGCCAGCAGCACACCCCCGGACAGGGCCCATTGGGGTGGCTACACCTTC
j_call: TRBJ2-5; v_call: TRBV11-2; d_call: TRBD1; clone_size: -; cdr3_aa: CASSLRQGTETQYF; cdr3_nt: TGTGCCAGCAGCTTAAGACAGGGTACAGAGACCCAGTACTTC
j_call: TRBJ2-6; v_call: TRBV4-1; d_call: -; clone_size: -; cdr3_aa: CASSKGGARGANVLTF; cdr3_nt: TGCGCCAGCAGCAAGGGGGGGGCGAGGGGGGCCAACGTCCTGACTTTC
j_call: TRBJ1-5; v_call: TRBV6-6; d_call: -; clone_size: few; cdr3_aa: CASSFSGSVQPQHF; cdr3_nt: TGTGCCAGCAGTTTTAGCGGGTCAGTTCAGCCCCAGCATTTT
j_call: TRBJ1-1; v_call: TRBV5-4; d_call: -; clone_size: -; cdr3_aa: CASSWGQEIGTEAFF; cdr3_nt: TGTGCCAGCAGCTGGGGGCAGGAAATCGGCACTGAAGCTTTCTTT
j_call: TRBJ2-1; v_call: TRBV28; d_call: TRBD2; clone_size: -; cdr3_aa: CASSFGGLAGNEQFF; cdr3_nt: TGTGCCAGCAGTTTCGGGGGACTAGCTGGCAATGAGCAGTTCTTC
j_call: TRBJ2-3; v_call: TRBV7-9; d_call: TRBD2; clone_size: few; cdr3_aa: CASSSGLGGGTDTQYF; cdr3_nt: TGTGCCAGCAGCTCCGGACTAGGAGGCGGCACAGATACGCAGTATTTT
j_call: TRBJ2-7; v_call: TRBV13; d_call: -; clone_size: -; cdr3_aa: CASSRFDRFRVPYEQYF; cdr3_nt: TGTGCCAGCAGCCGTTTTGACAGGTTCCGGGTCCCCTACGAGCAGTACTTC
j_call: TRBJ2-2; v_call: TRBV10-3; d_call: TRBD1; clone_size: -; cdr3_aa: CAYAETGTNTGELFF; cdr3_nt: TGTGCCTACGCGGAGACAGGGACGAACACCGGGGAGCTGTTTTTT
j_call: TRBJ2-7; v_call: TRBV5-1; d_call: TRBD1; clone_size: -; cdr3_aa: CASSITTPQGILYEQYF; cdr3_nt: TGCGCCAGCAGCATCACGACCCCACAGGGGATCCTCTACGAGCAGTACTTC
j_call: TRBJ1-4; v_call: TRBV30; d_call: TRBD1; clone_size: -; cdr3_aa: CAWARDRTATNEKLFF; cdr3_nt: TGTGCCTGGGCGCGGGACAGGACTGCAACTAATGAAAAACTGTTTTTT
j_call: TRBJ2-3; v_call: TRBV13; d_call: TRBD2; clone_size: -; cdr3_aa: CASSFLGTSGVFTDTQYF; cdr3_nt: TGTGCCAGCAGCTTTCTCGGGACTAGCGGGGTATTCACAGATACGCAGTATTTT
j_call: TRBJ2-1; v_call: TRBV27; d_call: TRBD2; clone_size: -; cdr3_aa: CASSSLAGGTNEQFF; cdr3_nt: TGTGCCAGCAGTTCCCTAGCGGGGGGGACCAATGAGCAGTTCTTC
j_call: TRBJ2-1; v_call: TRBV28; d_call: -; clone_size: -; cdr3_aa: CASSRSYNEQFF; cdr3_nt: TGTGCCAGCAGTAGGAGTTACAATGAGCAGTTCTTC
j_call: TRBJ2-6; v_call: TRBV28; d_call: TRBD1; clone_size: -; cdr3_aa: CASSLDSQGARAGANVLTF; cdr3_nt: TGTGCCAGCAGTTTAGATTCCCAGGGGGCCAGAGCTGGGGCCAACGTCCTGACTTTC
j_call: TRBJ1-6; v_call: TRBV10-1; d_call: -; clone_size: -; cdr3_aa: CASSETVPPNSPLHF; cdr3_nt: TGCGCCAGCAGTGAGACAGTGCCTCCTAATTCCCCCCTCCACTTT
j_call: TRBJ2-1; v_call: TRBV27; d_call: -; clone_size: -; cdr3_aa: CASSLGLNNEQFF; cdr3_nt: TGTGCCAGCAGTTTGGGACTTAACAATGAGCAGTTCTTC
j_call: TRBJ2-1; v_call: TRBV2; d_call: -; clone_size: -; cdr3_aa: CASRASESYNEQFF; cdr3_nt: TGTGCCAGCAGAGCTAGCGAGTCCTACAATGAGCAGTTCTTC
j_call: TRBJ2-7; v_call: TRBV30; d_call: -; clone_size: once; cdr3_aa: CAWSVGDSRFYEQYF; cdr3_nt: TGTGCCTGGAGTGTAGGTGACAGCAGATTTTACGAGCAGTACTTC
j_call: TRBJ2-7; v_call: TRBV14; d_call: -; clone_size: -; cdr3_aa: CASSQGGYEQYF; cdr3_nt: TGTGCCAGCAGCCAAGGCGGGTACGAGCAGTACTTC
j_call: TRBJ2-1; v_call: TRBV5-1; d_call: TRBD2; clone_size: -; cdr3_aa: CASSWGGSYNEQFF; cdr3_nt: TGCGCCAGCAGCTGGGGGGGTTCCTACAATGAGCAGTTCTTC
j_call: TRBJ1-1; v_call: TRBV10-2; d_call: TRBD1; clone_size: few; cdr3_aa: CACQSGAGGSSSTEAFF; cdr3_nt: TGCGCCTGCCAAAGTGGGGCAGGGGGCTCCTCCAGCACTGAAGCTTTCTTT
j_call: TRBJ1-2; v_call: TRBV28; d_call: -; clone_size: -; cdr3_aa: CASSLWGGSSVGGYTF; cdr3_nt: TGTGCCAGCAGTTTGTGGGGAGGAAGTTCAGTGGGTGGCTACACCTTC
j_call: TRBJ1-2; v_call: TRBV7-9; d_call: TRBD1; clone_size: -; cdr3_aa: CASSEQGDAYGYTF; cdr3_nt: TGTGCCAGCAGCGAACAGGGGGACGCCTATGGCTACACCTTC
j_call: TRBJ2-1; v_call: TRBV19; d_call: TRBD2; clone_size: -; cdr3_aa: CASGPLAGDRSSYNEQFF; cdr3_nt: TGTGCCAGTGGCCCACTAGCGGGGGACAGGAGTTCCTACAATGAGCAGTTCTTC
j_call: TRBJ1-1; v_call: TRBV6-5; d_call: -; clone_size: -; cdr3_aa: CASSYSTLNTEAFF; cdr3_nt: TGTGCCAGCAGTTACTCCACACTGAACACTGAAGCTTTCTTT
j_call: TRBJ2-7; v_call: TRBV5-4; d_call: -; clone_size: once; cdr3_aa: CASARIDVRRVDEQYF; cdr3_nt: TGTGCCAGCGCCCGGATTGACGTCAGGAGGGTCGACGAGCAGTACTTC
j_call: TRBJ1-4; v_call: TRBV15; d_call: -; clone_size: -; cdr3_aa: CATSGNRAQKLFF; cdr3_nt: TGTGCCACCTCAGGGAACCGGGCCCAAAAACTGTTTTTT
j_call: TRBJ1-2; v_call: TRBV14; d_call: -; clone_size: once; cdr3_aa: CASSLGHPVVYGYTF; cdr3_nt: TGTGCCAGCAGCCTGGGACACCCGGTAGTCTATGGCTACACCTTC
j_call: TRBJ2-3; v_call: TRBV30; d_call: TRBD2; clone_size: few; cdr3_aa: CAWSVGIAGSTDTQYF; cdr3_nt: TGTGCCTGGAGTGTTGGTATAGCGGGGAGTACAGATACGCAGTATTTT
j_call: TRBJ2-3; v_call: TRBV7-3; d_call: TRBD2; clone_size: -; cdr3_aa: CASSLGAGGPDTQYF; cdr3_nt: TGTGCCAGCAGCTTAGGGGCGGGGGGGCCAGATACGCAGTATTTT
j_call: TRBJ2-7; v_call: TRBV5-1; d_call: -; clone_size: -; cdr3_aa: CASSFRGSDYEQYF; cdr3_nt: TGCGCCAGCAGCTTCCGCGGGTCCGACTACGAGCAGTACTTC
j_call: TRBJ1-5; v_call: TRBV28; d_call: -; clone_size: few; cdr3_aa: CASSLQGAGAQPQHF; cdr3_nt: TGTGCCAGCAGTTTACAGGGAGCGGGGGCTCAGCCCCAGCATTTT
j_call: TRBJ1-1; v_call: TRBV5-1; d_call: -; clone_size: -; cdr3_aa: CASSWKQGGTEAFF; cdr3_nt: TGCGCCAGCAGCTGGAAACAGGGCGGCACTGAAGCTTTCTTT
j_call: TRBJ2-7; v_call: TRBV5-6; d_call: -; clone_size: -; cdr3_aa: CASSLNSVWGPYEQYF; cdr3_nt: TGTGCCAGCAGCCTGAATAGCGTGTGGGGGCCCTACGAGCAGTACTTC
j_call: TRBJ2-7; v_call: TRBV2; d_call: TRBD2; clone_size: few; cdr3_aa: CASRGGGSYEQYF; cdr3_nt: TGTGCCAGCAGGGGGGGAGGGTCCTACGAGCAGTACTTC
j_call: TRBJ1-5; v_call: TRBV27; d_call: -; clone_size: -; cdr3_aa: CASSLSVIGNQPQHF; cdr3_nt: TGTGCCAGCAGTTTATCTGTTATCGGCAATCAGCCCCAGCATTTT
j_call: TRBJ1-1; v_call: TRBV11-2; d_call: -; clone_size: few; cdr3_aa: CASSHEVRGTEAFF; cdr3_nt: TGTGCCAGCAGCCACGAGGTACGGGGCACTGAAGCTTTCTTT
j_call: TRBJ2-5; v_call: TRBV21-1; d_call: -; clone_size: -; cdr3_aa: CASSSRDRAETQYF; cdr3_nt: TGTGCCAGCAGCAGCCGGGACAGGGCCGAGACCCAGTACTTC